This TCR beta chain was observed in a study of CD8+ T cells in alopecia areata. Findings and caveats of the study: Scalp samples also yield sequences of resident alphabeta T cells from normal skin. Patients shared TCRs less clearly than mice did, possibly owing to HLA.

CDR1 and CDR2 (germline): SGHNT, YYREEE (reference sequence). Deletions cut 4 bases from V and 4 bases from J, with 12 bases between. The CDR3 totals 13 residues. Extracted from the samples, RNA was reverse transcribed into cDNA to serve as the sequencing template. Measured with immunoSEQ multiplex PCR; TCRdb has only the in-frame clones, and not every one. This repertoire shows 140,000 to 150,000 clones, 51% found once; its top ten account for approximately 0.99%. With regard to this clone: What it binds is unknown.

Sequences were derived from CD4+ T cells sorted from blood, sampled at week 0. The gene calls are TRBV5-4 and TRBJ2-7; the D gene is possibly TRBD1 (6 bases). This TCR was sampled from a human donor with alopecia areata. The CDR3 sequence is CASSPGQFYEQYF. CDR3 DNA sequence: TGTGCCAGCAGCCCCGGACAGTTTTACGAGCAGTACTTC.